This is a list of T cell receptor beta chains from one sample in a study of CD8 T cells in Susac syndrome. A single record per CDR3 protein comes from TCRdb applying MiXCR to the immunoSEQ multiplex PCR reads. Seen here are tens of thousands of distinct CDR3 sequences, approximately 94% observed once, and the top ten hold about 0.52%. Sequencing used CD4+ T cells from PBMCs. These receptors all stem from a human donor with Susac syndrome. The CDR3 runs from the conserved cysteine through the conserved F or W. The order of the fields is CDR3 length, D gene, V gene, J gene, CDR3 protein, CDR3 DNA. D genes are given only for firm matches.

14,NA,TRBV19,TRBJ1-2,CASSAGPMNYGYTF,TGTGCCAGTAGTGCCGGGCCAATGAACTATGGCTACACCTTC
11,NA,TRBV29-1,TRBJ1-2,CSVETGFGYTF,TGCAGCGTTGAAACTGGGTTTGGCTACACCTTC
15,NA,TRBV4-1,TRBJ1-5,CASSQDAGRDQPQHF,TGCGCCAGCAGCCAAGATGCAGGGAGGGATCAGCCCCAGCATTTT
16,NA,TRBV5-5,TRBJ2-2,CASNPRQGAGTGELFF,TGTGCCAGCAACCCCCGACAGGGTGCGGGGACCGGGGAGCTGTTTTTT
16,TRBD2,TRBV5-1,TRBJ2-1,CASSLAPSGGAGSQFF,TGCGCCAGCAGCTTGGCCCCTAGCGGGGGCGCCGGGTCGCAGTTCTTC
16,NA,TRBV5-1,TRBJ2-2,CASSLELREITGELFF,TGCGCCAGCAGCTTGGAATTACGGGAGATTACCGGGGAGCTGTTTTTT
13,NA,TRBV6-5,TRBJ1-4,CASSYESGEKLFF,TGTGCCAGCAGTTATGAAAGTGGAGAAAAACTGTTTTTT
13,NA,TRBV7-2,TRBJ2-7,CASSLQSSYEQYF,TGTGCCAGCAGCTTACAGAGCTCCTACGAGCAGTACTTC
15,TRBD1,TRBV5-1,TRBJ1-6,CASRTRQGDNSPLHF,TGCGCCAGCAGAACGAGACAGGGGGATAATTCACCCCTCCACTTT
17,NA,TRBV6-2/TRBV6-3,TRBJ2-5,CARPSRGLPDTRETQYF,TGTGCCAGACCATCGAGGGGACTGCCAGATACTCGAGAGACCCAGTACTTC
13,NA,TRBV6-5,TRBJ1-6,CAAARVENSPLHF,TGTGCCGCAGCCAGGGTTGAGAATTCACCCCTCCACTTT
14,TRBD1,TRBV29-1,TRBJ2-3,CSVEAGTGRDTQYF,TGCAGCGTTGAAGCCGGGACAGGGAGAGATACGCAGTATTTT
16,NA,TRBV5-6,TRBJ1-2,CASSLRSLGQGYGYTF,TGTGCCAGCAGCTTGAGATCCCTGGGGCAGGGATATGGCTACACCTTC
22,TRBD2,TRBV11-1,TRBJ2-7,CASSSPLSHPARGSGDTYEQYF,TGTGCCAGCAGCTCGCCGTTATCCCACCCCGCTAGGGGTAGCGGGGATACCTACGAGCAGTACTTC
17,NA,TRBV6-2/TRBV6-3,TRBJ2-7,CASSFSSRFSYSYEQYF,TGTGCCAGCAGTTTCTCCTCCCGGTTCTCCTACTCCTACGAGCAGTACTTC
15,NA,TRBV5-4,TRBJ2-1,CASNPIRGTGNEQFF,TGTGCCAGCAACCCGATCAGGGGAACGGGGAATGAGCAGTTCTTC
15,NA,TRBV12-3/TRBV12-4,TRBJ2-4,CASSLEYRSKNIQYF,TGTGCCAGCAGTCTCGAGTATCGGTCCAAAAACATTCAGTACTTC
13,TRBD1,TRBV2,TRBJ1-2,CASRVDRNYGYTF,TGTGCCAGCAGGGTGGACAGGAACTATGGCTACACCTTC